The 8 T cell receptor beta chains below were found in one sample sequenced in a study of blood T cell repertoires in COVID-19. Some clones are missing from TCRdb's copy, which holds only in-frame ones; the method was immunoSEQ multiplex PCR. The data show around 73,000 clones, roughly 84% seen once. Sequencing was performed on peripheral blood. All receptors derive from a human donor in a cohort sampled during active COVID-19.

The genes are TRBV2 and TRBJ1-5; 7 nucleotides line up with TRBD1. The CDR3 length is 14 residues. CDR1 and CDR2 from the germline V gene are SNHLY and FYNNEI. V was pared by 5 bases and J by 2 bases, with 3 bases of the junction left unmatched. CDR3 sequence: CASSSGQGNQPQHF. The DNA of the CDR3 is TGTGCCAGCAGTTCCGGACAGGGCAATCAGCCCCAGCATTTT.

The chain combines TRBV5-6 with TRBJ2-2; TRBD1 might be the D (5 bases). CDR1 and CDR2 from the germline V gene are SGHDT and YYEEEE. There are 17 residues in the CDR3. Deletions cut 4 bases from V and 3 bases from J, with 19 bases between. CDR3 sequence: CASSPWISRRDTGELFF. The CDR3 nucleotides are TGTGCCAGCAGCCCATGGATATCCCGCAGGGACACCGGGGAGCTGTTTTTT.

The chain employs TRBV7-6 and TRBJ2-3; TRBD2 might be the D (5 bases). The V end lost 5 bases, the J end lost 9 bases, and 18 bases lay between the germline ends. The CDR3 has 14 amino acids. Looked up from germline, CDR1 is SGHVS and CDR2 is FNYEAQ. CDR3 amino acids: CASSPEVASRTQYF. The DNA for the CDR3 is TGTGCCAGCAGCCCGGAGGTTGCCTCGAGAACGCAGTATTTT.

The CDR3 here is CASRTLGTGIEAFF. CDR3 DNA sequence: TGTGCCAGCCGAACCCTCGGGACAGGGATTGAAGCTTTCTTT. This chain links TRBV19 with TRBJ1-1; 9 bases agree with TRBD1. Germline CDR1 reads LNHDA; CDR2 reads SQIVND (reference sequence). V dropped 9 bases and J dropped 7; count of bases not matched to a gene: 12. The CDR3 loop spans 14 amino acids.

This clone showed up just once. The chain uses TRBV7-2 and TRBJ1-1, with D possibly matching TRBD1 (6 bases). Germline assignment: CDR1 SGHTA and CDR2 FQGNSA. The CDR3 is made up of 15 amino acids. V lost 2 bases and J lost 4, with 14 bases in between. The CDR3 coding sequence is TGTGCCAGCAGCTTATGGTTGGGGGCGTCCACTGAAGCTTTCTTT. It yields the protein CASSLWLGASTEAFF.

The chain uses TRBV5-1 and TRBJ1-1, with D tentatively TRBD1 (6 bases). CDR1 and CDR2 (germline): SGHRS, YFSETQ. V lost 4 bases to trimming and J lost 5 bases, with 18 bases between them. This CDR3 contains 15 residues. In DNA, the CDR3 is TGCGCCAGCAGCGCGGCGGCAGGGGCGGTGACTGAAGCTTTCTTT. It encodes CASSAAAGAVTEAFF. Based on the CDR3 plus reference TRBV5-1 and TRBJ1-1, the full variable domain is KAGVTQTPRYLIKTRGQQVTLSCSPISGHRSVSWYQQTPGQGLQFLFEYFSETQRNKGNFPGRFSGRQFSNSRSEMNVSTLELGDSALYLCASSAAAGAVTEAFFGQGTRLTVV.

This clone turned up a few times. CDR3 residues: CASSRTGKETQYF. The CDR3 DNA is TGTGCCAGCAGCAGGACAGGGAAAGAGACCCAGTACTTC. V and J are TRBV5-6 and TRBJ2-5; TRBD1 matches at 8 bases. This CDR3 is built from 13 residues. Germline assignment: CDR1 SGHDT and CDR2 YYEEEE. The trim removed 4 bases at V and 3 bases at J, leaving 2 bases unmatched.

In its sample, this clone was seen once. This chain links TRBV5-6 with TRBJ2-3; a weak D match, TRBD2 (6 bases). Trimming took off 4 bases at V and 2 bases at J, with 20 bases between the two ends. Germline V gives CDR1 SGHDT, CDR2 YYEEEE. The CDR3 totals 17 residues. CDR3 sequence: CASSHQPGLQFTDTQYF. The CDR3 coding sequence is TGTGCCAGCAGCCACCAACCGGGACTTCAATTCACAGATACGCAGTATTTT.